What follows are 29 T cell receptor beta chains derived from one specimen sequenced in a study of blood T cell repertoires in COVID-19. Generated by immunoSEQ multiplex PCR, the TCRdb table keeps only in-frame clones and is missing some. Found here are a few hundred thousand clones, about nine tenths of them singletons; the top ten hold 2.9%. The sequencing sample was made of PBMCs or T cells enriched from blood (not recorded which). All receptors come from a woman in her fifties or sixties who had been exposed to COVID-19.

The chain joins TRBV30 to TRBJ1-6; TRBD1 is a possible D gene (5 bases). Germline CDR1 and CDR2: GTSNPN and SVGIG (reference sequence). The germline V and J ends were trimmed by 1 base and 7 bases, with 11 bases remaining between them. This CDR3 spans 14 amino acids. DNA of the CDR3: TGTGCCTGGAGTGCGGGAGGGGACAATTCACCCCTCCACTTT. It encodes CAWSAGGDNSPLHF.

The V call is TRBV25-1, the J call TRBJ2-1; 7 bases align to TRBD1. The ends lost 6 bases at V and 4 bases at J; junction bases unmatched: 6. The CDR3 extends over 14 amino acids. Germline loops: CDR1 MGHDK, CDR2 SYGVNS. The CDR3: CASRGTASYNEQFF. The CDR3 DNA reads TGTGCCAGCAGGGGGACAGCCTCATACAATGAGCAGTTCTTC.

This chain joins TRBV29-1 and TRBJ2-2; unclear D gene. The V gene's germline CDR1 is SQVTM and CDR2 ANQGSEA. The CDR3 extends over 13 amino acids. V dropped 6 bases and J dropped 0 bases, with 8 bases sitting between them. CDR3 bases: TGCAGCGTCCTAGAGGCGAACACCGGGGAGCTGTTTTTT. As protein: CSVLEANTGELFF.

The rearrangement links TRBV28 to TRBJ1-1; 11 bases are shared with TRBD1. Germline values: CDR1 MDHEN, CDR2 SYDVKM. V shed 8 bases, J shed 0 bases, and the junction held 2 bases outside the gene matches. The CDR3 has 14 amino acids. CDR3 in amino acids: CASGDRGLNTEAFF. Here the CDR3 DNA reads TGTGCCAGCGGGGACAGGGGGTTGAACACTGAAGCTTTCTTT.

This clone has a single count. The rearrangement uses TRBV25-1 and TRBJ2-7; D unclear. The ends were cut back, 6 bases at V and 0 bases at J, with 6 bases in the middle. Germline-derived CDR1 and CDR2 are MGHDK and SYGVNS. This CDR3 has 12 residues. CDR3 in DNA: TGTGCCAGCAGACAGAGCTCCTACGAGCAGTACTTC. Its translation is CASRQSSYEQYF.

This clone was seen only a few times. V usage is TRBV7-6 and J usage is TRBJ1-3; 8 bases are shared with TRBD1. V was pared by 4 bases and J by 0 bases, with 5 bases of the junction left unmatched. Germline CDR1 is SGHVS and CDR2 is FNYEAQ. This CDR3 is 16 amino acids long. The CDR3 region is CASSWDRPHSGNTIYF. In nucleotides, the CDR3 is TGTGCCAGCAGCTGGGACAGGCCCCACTCTGGAAACACCATATATTTT.

The CDR3 DNA follows: TGTGCCACCAGCAGGGCGGGACAGGGGGCCGGGGAGCTGTTTTTT. Its translation is CATSRAGQGAGELFF. The chain joins TRBV15 to TRBJ2-2, with 11 bases aligning to TRBD1. The CDR3 is made up of 15 amino acids. Germline trimming cut 3 bases from V and 6 bases from J; bases unmatched to any gene: 3. Germline V lookup: CDR1 LNHNV, CDR2 YYDKDF (reference sequence).

The chain joins TRBV7-8 to TRBJ2-7; the match to TRBD2 covers 10 bases. The germline V gene has CDR1 SGHVS and CDR2 FQNEAQ. The trim removed 5 bases at V and 1 base at J, leaving 11 bases unmatched. The CDR3 has 17 amino acids. CDR3 loop: CASSESASSGGSYEQYF. The DNA for the CDR3 is TGTGCCAGCAGCGAATCCGCCTCTAGCGGGGGTTCCTACGAGCAGTACTTC.

The chain links TRBV30 to TRBJ1-5, with D uncertain. Between the trimmed V and J ends, which lost 2 bases and 1 base, there was a span of 6 bases. This CDR3 contains 13 residues. Germline CDR1 reads GTSNPN; CDR2 reads SVGIG (reference sequence). CDR3 sequence reads: CAWSKESNQPQHF. The DNA of the CDR3 is TGTGCCTGGAGTAAGGAGAGCAATCAGCCCCAGCATTTT.

This clone showed up many times. V and J are TRBV7-8 and TRBJ1-2; 7 bases agree with TRBD1. V was clipped by 5 bases and J by 8 bases; unmatched bases: 11. This CDR3 is built from 14 residues. CDR1 and CDR2 (germline): SGHVS, FQNEAQ. DNA for the CDR3: TGTGCCAGCAGCCTGCAAGGACAGGTTTGGGGCTACACCTTC. Protein product: CASSLQGQVWGYTF.

This rearrangement joins TRBV5-1 to TRBJ2-5; 7 positions agree with TRBD1. From germline, CDR1 is SGHRS and CDR2 YFSETQ. Losses at the gene ends were 3 bases for V and 5 bases for J; bases not matched to a gene: 7. This CDR3 is built from 14 residues. This CDR3 reads CASSSGQPGETQYF. Here the CDR3 DNA reads TGCGCCAGCAGCTCGGGACAGCCTGGGGAGACCCAGTACTTC.

V usage is TRBV19 and J usage is TRBJ2-3; possibly TRBD2 for D (7 bases). Trimming left V 1 base short and J 5 bases short, with 13 bases between. The germline gives CDR1 LNHDA, CDR2 SQIVND (reference sequence). The CDR3 is 15 residues long. The CDR3: CASSIGAGAVDTQYF. CDR3 in DNA: TGTGCCAGTAGTATAGGCGCGGGGGCGGTAGATACGCAGTATTTT.

The V gene is TRBV27, the J gene TRBJ2-7, with D possibly being TRBD2 (5 bases). This CDR3 is 12 amino acids long. Germline V CDR1 and CDR2: MNHEY, SMNVEV (reference sequence). V lost 2 bases and J lost 7, with 9 bases in between. This CDR3 is CASSLRGTEQYF. As DNA, the CDR3 is TGTGCCAGCAGTTTACGGGGTACAGAGCAGTACTTC.

CDR3 DNA: TGTGCCAGTAGTAGTTGGCGGGACGCATATAGCAATCAGCCCCAGCATTTT. Protein sequence: CASSSWRDAYSNQPQHF. The gene calls are TRBV19 and TRBJ1-5; D is possibly TRBD1 (5 bases). Trimming stripped 4 bases from V and 0 bases from J, with 16 bases between. The length of the CDR3 is 17 residues. Germline V CDR1 and CDR2: LNHDA, SQIVND (reference sequence).

This sequence joins TRBV7-6 and TRBJ2-3, with 14 bases fitting TRBD2. Germline V gene lookup returns CDR1 SGHVS and CDR2 FNYEAQ. The CDR3 sequence is 16 residues long. V lost 4 bases and J lost 5; bases outside the gene matches: 5. The CDR3 region is CASSSGLAGVGDTQYF. The CDR3 coding sequence is TGTGCCAGCAGCTCGGGACTAGCGGGGGTGGGAGATACGCAGTATTTT.

Of note for this clone: An end of the junction does not agree with germline; a read error may underlie this. The chain has TRBV6-5 and TRBJ2-1, with 8 bases that match TRBD1. Germline lookup yields CDR1 MNHEY and CDR2 SVGAGI. CDR3 length: 11 residues. In nucleotides, the CDR3 is TGTGCCAGCAGTAACGGACAGGGTGTAATCTTC. It encodes CASSNGQGVIF.

The V gene is TRBV6-2 or TRBV6-3, the J gene TRBJ1-5; 9 bases are shared with TRBD1. V trimming: 0 bases; J trimming: 9 bases; junction bases outside the gene matches: 3. The CDR3 spans 14 residues. Germline V gene lookup returns CDR1 MNHEY and CDR2 SVGEGT. The CDR3 sequence: CASSYSGTGRPQHF. The DNA of the CDR3 is TGTGCCAGCAGTTACTCCGGGACAGGGCGGCCCCAGCATTTT.

In nucleotides, the CDR3 is TGTGCCATCACCCCGAGCCAGGGCTCCTACAATGAGCAGTTCTTC. It encodes CAITPSQGSYNEQFF. The chain recombines TRBV10-3 with TRBJ2-1; the D gene is possibly TRBD1 (5 bases). The germline CDR1 and CDR2 sequences are ENHRY and SYGVKD. The germline V and J ends were trimmed by 7 bases and 0 bases, with 13 bases remaining between them. The CDR3 contains 15 residues.

A remark on this clone: One end of the junction varies from germline; a read error may be responsible. This sequence joins TRBV18 and TRBJ2-3; 7 nucleotides match TRBD2. CDR3 length: 15 residues. Germline-derived CDR1 and CDR2 are KGHSH and LQKENI. The CDR3 here is CASSSPGLYTDTQYF. The CDR3 region has the DNA TGTGCCAGCTCATCACCGGGACTATACACAGATACGCAGTATTTT. Combining the CDR3 with reference TRBV18 and TRBJ2-3 gives the whole variable domain NAGVMQNPRHLVRRRGQEARLRCSPMKGHSHVYWYRQLPEEGLKFMVYLQKENIIDESGMPKERFSAEFPKEGPSILRIQQVVRGDSAAYFCASSSPGLYTDTQYFGPGTRLTVL.

The chain is built from TRBV7-9 and TRBJ2-7; 8 bases agree with TRBD1. The CDR3 totals 14 residues. CDR1 is SEHNR, CDR2 FQNEAQ, per germline (reference sequence). With V trimmed by 6 bases and J by 0 bases, 4 bases remained unmatched. Here the CDR3 reads CASRRQGSSYEQYF. The CDR3 DNA is TGTGCCAGCAGGCGACAGGGGAGCTCCTACGAGCAGTACTTC.

This clone was detected once. The chain combines TRBV3-1 (or the pseudogene TRBV3-2) with TRBJ1-1; D is unresolved. The germline CDR1 and CDR2 sequences are LGHDT and YNNKEL (reference sequence). This CDR3 has 12 amino acids. V lost 8 bases, J lost 4 bases, and 11 bases lay in between. The CDR3 DNA follows: TGTGCCAGCGCCGAAGCACCCACTGAAGCTTTCTTT. Translating it yields CASAEAPTEAFF.

V usage is TRBV19 and J usage is TRBJ1-3; 9 bases agree with TRBD1. CDR1 is LNHDA, CDR2 SQIVND, per germline (reference sequence). Trimming took 6 bases from V and 0 from J; bases not matched to a gene: 3. The CDR3 has 15 residues. The CDR3 region is CASRGQGNSGNTIYF. CDR3 coding DNA: TGTGCCAGTAGGGGACAGGGCAACTCTGGAAACACCATATATTTT.

The chain employs TRBV5-1 and TRBJ1-6; a possible D gene is TRBD1 (6 bases). V lost 3 bases and J 2 bases, leaving 24 bases between the germline ends. The germline gives CDR1 SGHRS, CDR2 YFSETQ. This CDR3 comprises 20 residues. The CDR3 is CASSYGRQTQGNPYNSPLHF. As DNA, the CDR3 is TGCGCCAGCAGCTATGGCCGCCAAACCCAGGGGAACCCCTATAATTCACCCCTCCACTTT.

This chain connects TRBV5-1 to TRBJ1-1, with D maybe TRBD1 (6 bases). The CDR3 contains 13 residues. V was cut by 4 bases and J by 4 bases, with 11 bases left in between. The germline V gene has CDR1 SGHRS and CDR2 YFSETQ. In nucleotides, the CDR3 is TGCGCCAGCAGCAACCAAGGGGGCACTGAAGCTTTCTTT. It translates to CASSNQGGTEAFF. Drawing the rest from reference TRBV5-1 and TRBJ1-1, the complete variable domain is KAGVTQTPRYLIKTRGQQVTLSCSPISGHRSVSWYQQTPGQGLQFLFEYFSETQRNKGNFPGRFSGRQFSNSRSEMNVSTLELGDSALYLCASSNQGGTEAFFGQGTRLTVV.

The chain has TRBV12-3 or TRBV12-4 and TRBJ1-2, with unresolved D. The CDR3 is made up of 13 amino acids. The V gene lost 5 bases and the J gene lost 5 bases, with 12 bases spanning the gap. The CDR3 nucleotides read TGTGCCAGCAGTCCCGGGATCTCTTATGGCTACACCTTC. Translating gives CASSPGISYGYTF.

This clone was seen only once. The chain joins TRBV19 to TRBJ1-1, with TRBD1 matching over 7 bases. Trimming at V came to 5 bases and at J to 5 bases, leaving 8 bases not matched to a gene. The CDR3 loop spans 14 amino acids. Germline CDR1 and CDR2: LNHDA and SQIVND (reference sequence). The CDR3 sequence: CASSFEGARTEAFF. For the CDR3, the DNA is TGTGCCAGTAGTTTTGAGGGGGCGCGGACTGAAGCTTTCTTT.

For the CDR3, the DNA is TGTGCCAGCAGTGAGAACACCATTGAAGCTTTCTTT. Its translation is CASSENTIEAFF. V usage is TRBV25-1 and J usage is TRBJ1-1; no reliable D call. Germline values: CDR1 MGHDK, CDR2 SYGVNS. CDR3 length equals 12 residues. Trimming pared 3 bases from V and 7 bases from J, leaving 9 bases between. The full variable domain, its missing parts supplied by reference TRBV25-1 and TRBJ1-1, is EADIYQTPRYLVIGTGKKITLECSQTMGHDKMYWYQQDPGMELHLIHYSYGVNSTEKGDLSSESTVSRIRTEHFPLTLESARPSHTSQYLCASSENTIEAFFGQGTRLTVV.

This chain uses TRBV24-1 with TRBJ2-1; D is undetermined. Trimming cost V 0 bases and J 6 bases, with 11 bases left between them. CDR3 length: 15 amino acids. Germline CDR1 reads KGHDR; CDR2 reads SFDVKD. The CDR3 is CATSDLAFGSNEQFF. In nucleotides, the CDR3 is TGTGCCACCAGTGATTTGGCCTTCGGGTCCAATGAGCAGTTCTTC.

This chain connects TRBV27 to TRBJ1-5, with 7 bases fitting TRBD1. Looked up from germline, CDR1 is MNHEY and CDR2 is SMNVEV (reference sequence). The CDR3 totals 18 residues. Trimming cost V 5 bases and J 0 bases; bases outside gene matches: 13. CDR3 DNA sequence: TGTGCCAGCAGTCCCCTCAAGACAGGGTCCTATAGCAATCAGCCCCAGCATTTT. This gives the protein CASSPLKTGSYSNQPQHF.